The TCR beta chain described here comes from a study of blood T cell repertoires in COVID-19. Whole-study context: The study drew acute and convalescent COVID-19 samples from the United States, Italy and Spain.

CDR1 and CDR2 from the germline V gene are MDHEN and SYDVKM. The CDR3 sequence is 14 residues long. V lost 1 base and J lost 7; bases outside the gene matches: 2. In the original workflow: Estimates of nucleated cell counts were drawn from the amplification of reference gene primers. Measured with immunoSEQ multiplex PCR; TCRdb has only the in-frame clones, and not every one. Clone size and the V and J calls come from that table; the DNA yielded D and trimming. The profile shows roughly 100,000 clones, roughly 87% of them singletons. This chain connects TRBV28 to TRBJ2-1; 9 bases fit TRBD1. This TCR was recovered from a man aged 45-65 years with acute or convalescent COVID-19. Sequences were obtained from peripheral blood. DNA for the CDR3: TGTGCCAGCAGTTTATCTGGACAGGGGAATGAGCAGTTCTTC. Residues: CASSLSGQGNEQFF.